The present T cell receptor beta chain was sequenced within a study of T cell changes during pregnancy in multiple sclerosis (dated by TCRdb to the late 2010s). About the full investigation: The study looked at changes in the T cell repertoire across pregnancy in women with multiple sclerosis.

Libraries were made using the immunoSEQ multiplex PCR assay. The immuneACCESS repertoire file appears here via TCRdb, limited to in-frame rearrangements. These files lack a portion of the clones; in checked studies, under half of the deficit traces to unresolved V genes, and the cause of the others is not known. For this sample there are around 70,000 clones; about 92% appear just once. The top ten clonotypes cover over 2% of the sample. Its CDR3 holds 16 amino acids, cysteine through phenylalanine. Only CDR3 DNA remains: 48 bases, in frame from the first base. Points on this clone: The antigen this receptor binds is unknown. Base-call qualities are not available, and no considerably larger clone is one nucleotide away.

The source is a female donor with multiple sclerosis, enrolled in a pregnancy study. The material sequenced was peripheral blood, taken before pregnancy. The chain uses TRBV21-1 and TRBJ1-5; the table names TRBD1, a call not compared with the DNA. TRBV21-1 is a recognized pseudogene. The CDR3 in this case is CASSNYGGFGNQPQHF. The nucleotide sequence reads TGTGCCAGCAGCAACTATGGGGGCTTCGGCAATCAGCCCCAGCATTTT.